This T cell receptor beta chain was observed in a study of blood T cell repertoires in COVID-19. In the study overall: T cells, B-cell-depleted T cells, or PBMCs supplied cDNA or gDNA.

In the original analysis: It was from reference gene primer amplification that nucleated cell counts were estimated. Sequencing was performed with immunoSEQ multiplex PCR; in TCRdb, only in-frame clones are kept and a portion is missing. V, J and clone size derive from that table, while D and trimming were established from the DNA sequence. The repertoire holds 400,000 to 500,000 clones, with roughly 88% as singletons. J lost 0 bases, V lost 1 base, and 5 bases had no gene match. The CDR3 is made up of 16 amino acids. Germline-derived CDR1 and CDR2 are MGHRA and YSYEKL. Ages ranged from roughly 18 to 100 years, with residence in some 25 US areas.

This sequence was found in a woman aged 18 to 35 who had been exposed to COVID-19. The chain is built from TRBV4-1 and TRBJ2-5, with 7 bases lining up with TRBD2. The specimen was PBMCs or T cells enriched from blood (not recorded which). The CDR3 sequence: CASSQAHGGYQETQYF. CDR3 coding DNA: TGCGCCAGCAGCCAAGCGCACGGGGGGTACCAAGAGACCCAGTACTTC.